This record covers a single T cell receptor (beta chain). Produced via immunoSEQ multiplex PCR; TCRdb's table is partial and in-frame only. The sample has 490,000 or so clones, more than 85% seen once. This CDR3 spans 15 amino acids. Trimming at V came to 5 bases and at J to 3 bases, leaving 3 bases not matched to a gene. Germline CDR1 is KGHDR and CDR2 is SFDVKD. These data originate in a study of blood T cell repertoires in COVID-19. The TCR originated in a woman aged 60 to 75 who had recovered from COVID-19. The sample taken for sequencing was PBMCs or T cells enriched from blood (not recorded which). The gene calls are TRBV24-1 and TRBJ2-2, with TRBD2 identical over 9 bases. This CDR3 reads CATSGSGGHTGELFF. CDR3 in DNA: TGTGCCACCAGTGGTAGCGGGGGACACACCGGGGAGCTGTTTTTT.